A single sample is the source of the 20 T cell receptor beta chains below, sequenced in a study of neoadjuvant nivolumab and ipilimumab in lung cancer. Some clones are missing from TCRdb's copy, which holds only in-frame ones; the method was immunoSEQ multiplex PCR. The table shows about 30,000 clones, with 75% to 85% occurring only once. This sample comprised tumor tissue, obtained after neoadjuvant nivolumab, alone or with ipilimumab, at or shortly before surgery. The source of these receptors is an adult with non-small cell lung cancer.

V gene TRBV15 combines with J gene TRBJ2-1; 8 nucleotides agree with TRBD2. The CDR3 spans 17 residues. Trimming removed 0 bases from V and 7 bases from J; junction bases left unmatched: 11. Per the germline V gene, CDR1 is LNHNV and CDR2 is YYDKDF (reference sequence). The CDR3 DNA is TGTGCCACCAGCAGAGAGGCGGGAACTAGCGGCGAGAATGAGCAGTTCTTC. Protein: CATSREAGTSGENEQFF.

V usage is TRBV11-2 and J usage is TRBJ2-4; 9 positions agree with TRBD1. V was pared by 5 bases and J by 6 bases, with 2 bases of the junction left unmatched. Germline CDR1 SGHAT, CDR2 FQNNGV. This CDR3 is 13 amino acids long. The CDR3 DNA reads TGTGCCAGCAGCCAGGACAGGGGAAACATTCAGTACTTC. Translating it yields CASSQDRGNIQYF. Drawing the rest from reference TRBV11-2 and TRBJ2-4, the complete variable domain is EAGVAQSPRYKIIEKRQSVAFWCNPISGHATLYWYQQILGQGPKLLIQFQNNGVVDDSQLPKDRFSAERLKGVDSTLKIQPAKLEDSAVYLCASSQDRGNIQYFGAGTRLSVL.

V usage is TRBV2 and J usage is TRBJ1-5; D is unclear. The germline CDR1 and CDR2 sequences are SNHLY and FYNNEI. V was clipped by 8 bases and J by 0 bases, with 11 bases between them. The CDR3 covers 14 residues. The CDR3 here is CASGERYSNQPQHF. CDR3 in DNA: TGTGCCAGCGGGGAGAGATATAGCAATCAGCCCCAGCATTTT.

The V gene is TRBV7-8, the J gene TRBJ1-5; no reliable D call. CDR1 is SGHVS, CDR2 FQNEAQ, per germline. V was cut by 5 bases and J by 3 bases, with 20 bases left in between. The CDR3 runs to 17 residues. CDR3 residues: CASSPNSGGGSNQPQHF. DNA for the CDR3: TGTGCCAGCAGCCCTAATAGTGGAGGTGGGTCCAATCAGCCCCAGCATTTT.

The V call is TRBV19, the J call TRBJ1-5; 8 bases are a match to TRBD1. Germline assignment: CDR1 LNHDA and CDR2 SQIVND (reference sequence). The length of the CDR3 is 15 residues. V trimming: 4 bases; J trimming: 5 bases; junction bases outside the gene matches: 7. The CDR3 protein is CASSNTGGGYQPQHF. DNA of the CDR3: TGTGCCAGTAGTAATACAGGGGGGGGTTATCAGCCCCAGCATTTT.

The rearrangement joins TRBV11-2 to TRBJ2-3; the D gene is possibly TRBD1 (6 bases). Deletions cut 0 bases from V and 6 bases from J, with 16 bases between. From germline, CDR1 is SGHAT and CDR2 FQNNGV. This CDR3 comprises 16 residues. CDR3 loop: CASSLEGAAPGDTQYF. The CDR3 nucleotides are TGTGCCAGCAGCTTAGAGGGGGCAGCCCCTGGGGATACGCAGTATTTT.

CDR3 loop: CANHPGHRTYEQYF. The CDR3 coding sequence is TGTGCCAACCACCCGGGACACAGAACCTACGAGCAGTACTTC. The V gene is TRBV6-4, the J gene TRBJ2-7; D is perhaps TRBD1 (6 bases). The CDR3 length is 14 residues. The ends were cut back, 10 bases at V and 2 bases at J, with 18 bases in the middle. Germline V gene lookup returns CDR1 MRHNA and CDR2 SNTAGT.

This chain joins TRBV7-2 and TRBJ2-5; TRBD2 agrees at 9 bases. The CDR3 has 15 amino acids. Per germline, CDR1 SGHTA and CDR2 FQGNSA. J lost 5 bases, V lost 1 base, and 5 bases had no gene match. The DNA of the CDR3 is TGTGCCAGCAGCTTAGGGGCGGGAGGGAGGGAGACCCAGTACTTC. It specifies CASSLGAGGRETQYF.

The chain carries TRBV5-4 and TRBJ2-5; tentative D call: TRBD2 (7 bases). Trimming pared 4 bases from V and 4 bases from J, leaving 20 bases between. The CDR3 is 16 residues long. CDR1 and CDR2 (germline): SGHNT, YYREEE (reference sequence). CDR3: CASSPASGGRGETQYF. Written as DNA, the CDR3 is TGTGCCAGCAGCCCCGCGTCCGGGGGGCGCGGAGAGACCCAGTACTTC.

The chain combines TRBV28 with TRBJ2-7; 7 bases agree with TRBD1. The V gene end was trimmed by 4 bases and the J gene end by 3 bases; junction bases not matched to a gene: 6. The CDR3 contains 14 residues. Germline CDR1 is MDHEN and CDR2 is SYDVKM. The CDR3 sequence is CASSYSRGIYEQYF. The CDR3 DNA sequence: TGTGCCAGCAGTTACTCCAGGGGGATCTACGAGCAGTACTTC. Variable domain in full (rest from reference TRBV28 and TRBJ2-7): DVKVTQSSRYLVKRTGEKVFLECVQDMDHENMFWYRQDPGLGLRLIYFSYDVKMKEKGDIPEGYSVSREKKERFSLILESASTNQTSMYLCASSYSRGIYEQYFGPGTRLTVT.

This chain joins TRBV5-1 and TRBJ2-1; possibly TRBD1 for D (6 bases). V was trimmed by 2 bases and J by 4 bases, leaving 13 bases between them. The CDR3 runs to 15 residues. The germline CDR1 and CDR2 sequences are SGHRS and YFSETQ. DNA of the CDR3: TGCGCCAGCAGCTTAGACGGGCAGGGGTACAATGAGCAGTTCTTC. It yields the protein CASSLDGQGYNEQFF.

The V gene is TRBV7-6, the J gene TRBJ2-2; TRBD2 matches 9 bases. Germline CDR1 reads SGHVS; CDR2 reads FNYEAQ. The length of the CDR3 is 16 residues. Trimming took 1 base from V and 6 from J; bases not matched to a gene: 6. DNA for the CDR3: TGTGCCAGCAGCTTAGTTGGCGGGGGGGCCCCCGGGGAGCTGTTTTTT. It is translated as CASSLVGGGAPGELFF.

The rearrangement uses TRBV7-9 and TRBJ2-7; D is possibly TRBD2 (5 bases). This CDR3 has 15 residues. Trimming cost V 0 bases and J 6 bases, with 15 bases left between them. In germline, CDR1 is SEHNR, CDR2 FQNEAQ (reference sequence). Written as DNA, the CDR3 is TGTGCCAGCAGCTTAGCTCTAGTCAGAGGGTCCGAGCAGTACTTC. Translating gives CASSLALVRGSEQYF.

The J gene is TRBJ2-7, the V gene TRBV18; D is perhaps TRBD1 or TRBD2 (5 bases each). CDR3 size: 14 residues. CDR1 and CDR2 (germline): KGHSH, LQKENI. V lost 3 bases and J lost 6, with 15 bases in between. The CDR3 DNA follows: TGTGCCAGCTCACCGCTACAGGACTCACTCGAGCAGTACTTC. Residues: CASSPLQDSLEQYF. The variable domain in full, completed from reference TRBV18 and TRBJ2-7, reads NAGVMQNPRHLVRRRGQEARLRCSPMKGHSHVYWYRQLPEEGLKFMVYLQKENIIDESGMPKERFSAEFPKEGPSILRIQQVVRGDSAAYFCASSPLQDSLEQYFGPGTRLTVT.

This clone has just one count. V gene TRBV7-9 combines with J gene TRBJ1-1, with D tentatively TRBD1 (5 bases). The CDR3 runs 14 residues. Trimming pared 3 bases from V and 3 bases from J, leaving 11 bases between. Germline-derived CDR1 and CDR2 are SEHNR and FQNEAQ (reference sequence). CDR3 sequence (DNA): TGTGCCAGCAGCTTGCCGGGGGGGGACACTGAAGCTTTCTTT. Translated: CASSLPGGDTEAFF.

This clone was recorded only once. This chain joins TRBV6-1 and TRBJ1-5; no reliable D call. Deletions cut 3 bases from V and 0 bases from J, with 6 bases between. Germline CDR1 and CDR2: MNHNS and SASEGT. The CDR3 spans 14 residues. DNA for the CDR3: TGTGCCAGCAGTGATCCAGATAGCAATCAGCCCCAGCATTTT. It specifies CASSDPDSNQPQHF.

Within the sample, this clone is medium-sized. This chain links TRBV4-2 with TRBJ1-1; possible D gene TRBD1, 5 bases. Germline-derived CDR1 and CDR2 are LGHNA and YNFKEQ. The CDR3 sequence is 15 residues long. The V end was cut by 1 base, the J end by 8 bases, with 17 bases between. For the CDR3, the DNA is TGTGCCAGCAGCCAAGTTTTGGGGGAAACCTACGAAGCTTTCTTT. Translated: CASSQVLGETYEAFF.

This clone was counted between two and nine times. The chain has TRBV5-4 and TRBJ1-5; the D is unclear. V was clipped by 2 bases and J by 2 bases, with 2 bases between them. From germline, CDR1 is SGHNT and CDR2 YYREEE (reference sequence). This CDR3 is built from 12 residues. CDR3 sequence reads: CASSFGNQPQHF. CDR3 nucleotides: TGTGCCAGCAGCTTTGGCAATCAGCCCCAGCATTTT.

CDR3 DNA: TGTGCCAGCTCACCTTCTATGGACAGGGGAACCTACGAGCAGTACTTC. The encoded protein is CASSPSMDRGTYEQYF. This chain links TRBV18 with TRBJ2-7; TRBD1 aligns across 9 bases. Trimming removed 3 bases from V and 2 bases from J; junction bases left unmatched: 8. The CDR3 runs to 16 residues. Germline V lookup: CDR1 KGHSH, CDR2 LQKENI.

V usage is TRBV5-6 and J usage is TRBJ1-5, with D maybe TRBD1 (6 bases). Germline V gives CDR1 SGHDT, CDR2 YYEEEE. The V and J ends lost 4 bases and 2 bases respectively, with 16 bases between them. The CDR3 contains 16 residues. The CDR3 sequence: CASSTYRDLRNQPQHF. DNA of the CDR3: TGTGCCAGCAGCACCTACAGGGATCTGCGCAATCAGCCCCAGCATTTT.